The source of this T cell receptor (beta chain) is a study of cytomegalovirus exposure and HLA in healthy donors. 13 Jbeta primers and 60 Vbeta primers were used for the PCR. Method: immunoSEQ multiplex PCR; TCRdb's copy keeps in-frame clones and lacks some. In the table there are roughly 170,000 clones, 77% of which are singletons. This clone was observed a handful of times. Its specificity is unknown. General study points: Earlier analysis found most TCR beta V segments productive about 90% or about 30% of the time.

In germline, CDR1 is SGHNT, CDR2 YYREEE (reference sequence). The CDR3 loop spans 15 amino acids. Unmatched junction bases numbered 9, after V lost 5 bases and J lost 4 bases. The sequence derives from a woman aged 25 to 39 in good health and CMV-seronegative. The chain combines TRBV5-4 with TRBJ2-3; TRBD2 matches at 8 bases. Sequencing used PBMCs. The CDR3 loop reads CASRLSGRRADTQYF. As DNA, the CDR3 is TGTGCCAGCAGACTGAGCGGGAGAAGAGCAGATACGCAGTATTTT.